The 19 T cell receptor beta chains presented below share a single source sample, sequenced in a study of identical twins. A single record per CDR3 protein comes from TCRdb applying MiXCR to the 5' RACE reads. In the table there are just under 550,000 distinct CDR3 sequences, about 15% of which are singletons. The data were also submitted as part of a second study, on yellow fever vaccine responses in identical twins.

What was sequenced was CD4+ T cells sorted from blood. The receptors derive from a young woman in good health.

This clonotype was observed a handful of times. This sequence joins TRBV20-1 and TRBJ1-4; D may be TRBD1 (5 bases). In germline, CDR1 is DFQATT, CDR2 SNEGSKA (reference sequence). This CDR3 region has 13 residues. The V end lost 5 bases, the J end lost 5 bases, and 12 bases lay between the germline ends. CDR3 amino acids: CSAQGGVNEKLFF. Here the CDR3 DNA reads TGCAGTGCTCAGGGTGGGGTCAATGAAAAACTGTTTTTT.

There are a few counts of this clonotype. V and J are TRBV20-1 and TRBJ2-1, with a possible D match to TRBD2 (6 bases). Germline V gene data show CDR1 as DFQATT and CDR2 as SNEGSKA (reference sequence). The CDR3 spans 14 residues. V dropped 6 bases and J dropped 6 bases, with 18 bases sitting between them. CDR3 protein: CSADRDFGINEQFF. The CDR3, as DNA: TGCAGTGCCGACCGGGACTTCGGGATCAATGAGCAGTTCTTC.

The J gene is TRBJ2-1, the V gene TRBV10-3; TRBD2 agrees at 7 bases. CDR1 and CDR2 from the germline V gene are ENHRY and SYGVKD. This CDR3 comprises 16 residues. Trimming at V came to 2 bases and at J to 3 bases, leaving 7 bases not matched to a gene. Written as DNA, the CDR3 is TGTGCCATCAGTGAGAAGGGCGGGAGAGGCTACAATGAGCAGTTCTTC. This codes for CAISEKGGRGYNEQFF.

This clonotype has only a few counts. This CDR3 reads CAVGTSGPQEQFF. The CDR3 DNA sequence: TGTGCCGTCGGGACTAGCGGCCCTCAAGAGCAGTTCTTC. The chain is built from TRBV10-3 and TRBJ2-1, with 11 bases matching TRBD2. The ends lost 11 bases at V and 10 bases at J; junction bases unmatched: 10. The CDR3 runs 13 residues. CDR1 is ENHRY and CDR2 is SYGVKD in the germline V gene.

This clonotype has more than one count but fewer than ten. This rearrangement joins TRBV7-8 to TRBJ2-2; TRBD2 aligns across 11 bases. In germline, CDR1 is SGHVS, CDR2 FQNEAQ. J was trimmed by 1 base and V by 4 bases; bases with no gene match: 11. The CDR3 runs 19 residues. In DNA, the CDR3 is TGTGCCAGCAGCTCCCGCCGACTAGCGGGATCCGAGAACACCGGGGAGCTGTTTTTT. Encoded protein: CASSSRRLAGSENTGELFF.

The gene calls are TRBV7-9 and TRBJ2-5, with 9 positions matching TRBD1. The CDR3 has 15 amino acids. Germline V gene lookup returns CDR1 SEHNR and CDR2 FQNEAQ (reference sequence). V lost 2 bases to trimming and J lost 3 bases; unmatched junction nucleotides: 4. The CDR3 DNA reads as TGTGCCAGCAGCTTAAATGGACAGGGGAAAGAGACCCAGTACTTC. It is translated as CASSLNGQGKETQYF.

The chain carries TRBV3-1 and TRBJ1-5; tentative D call: TRBD1 (6 bases). Looked up from germline, CDR1 is LGHDT and CDR2 is YNNKEL (reference sequence). This CDR3 has 15 amino acids. V gave up 5 bases and J gave up 4 bases, with 15 bases separating them. CDR3 sequence reads: CASSSRQDGNQPQHF. CDR3 in DNA: TGTGCCAGCAGCTCCCGACAGGATGGTAATCAGCCCCAGCATTTT. Full variable domain (missing parts from reference TRBV3-1 and TRBJ1-5): DTAVSQTPKYLVTQMGNDKSIKCEQNLGHDTMYWYKQDSKKFLKIMFSYNNKELIINETVPNRFSPKSPDKAHLNLHINSLELGDSAVYFCASSSRQDGNQPQHFGDGTRLSIL.

J is TRBJ2-4 and V is TRBV28, with 10 nucleotides matching TRBD2. The CDR3 spans 16 residues. Trimming cost V 5 bases and J 6 bases; bases outside gene matches: 10. Germline V lookup: CDR1 MDHEN, CDR2 SYDVKM. Here the CDR3 reads CASSPGLAVAGNIQYF. CDR3 in DNA: TGTGCCAGCAGTCCAGGACTAGCGGTAGCGGGAAACATTCAGTACTTC.

This chain links TRBV5-1 with TRBJ2-1, with 7 nucleotides matching TRBD2. Unmatched junction bases numbered 7, after V lost 3 bases and J lost 4 bases. Germline CDR1 reads SGHRS; CDR2 reads YFSETQ. The CDR3 length is 15 residues. CDR3: CASSSGTRGYNEQFF. The CDR3 nucleotides read TGCGCCAGCAGCTCAGGAACGCGGGGGTACAATGAGCAGTTCTTC.

The chain recombines TRBV4-1 with TRBJ1-2; D unclear. CDR1 and CDR2 from the germline V gene are MGHRA and YSYEKL. The CDR3 loop spans 15 amino acids. V was trimmed by 0 bases and J by 5 bases, leaving 13 bases between them. CDR3 DNA: TGCGCCAGCAGCCAAGACCCGGCATCCGCTTATGGCTACACCTTC. It codes for CASSQDPASAYGYTF.

This clonotype was counted a few times. The V call is TRBV7-9, the J call TRBJ2-1; the D is unclear. This CDR3 is 13 amino acids long. Per germline, CDR1 SEHNR and CDR2 FQNEAQ (reference sequence). Trimming pared 5 bases from V and 13 bases from J, leaving 18 bases between. The CDR3 loop is CASSLEEEMVQFF. The CDR3 region has the DNA TGTGCCAGCAGCCTAGAAGAAGAGATGGTACAGTTCTTC.

The V gene is TRBV12-3 or TRBV12-4, the J gene TRBJ1-1; the D is unclear. CDR3 length: 14 amino acids. V lost 6 bases and J 1 base, leaving 12 bases between the germline ends. This chain's CDR3 is CASSAREGNTEAFF. CDR3 DNA: TGTGCCAGCAGCGCTCGCGAGGGGAACACTGAAGCTTTCTTT.

This clonotype was counted many times. This chain links TRBV9 with TRBJ2-3, with unresolved D. The CDR3 covers 12 residues. V lost 5 bases and J lost 3, with 7 bases in between. Germline CDR1 and CDR2: SGDLS and YYNGEE. The CDR3 is CASSPHTDTQYF. The CDR3 region has the DNA TGTGCCAGCAGTCCCCATACAGATACGCAGTATTTT.

The sample holds many counts of this clonotype. The chain has TRBV10-3 and TRBJ1-5; D is unclear. CDR1 is ENHRY and CDR2 is SYGVKD in the germline V gene. CDR3 length equals 13 residues. The germline V and J ends were trimmed by 2 bases and 7 bases, with 9 bases remaining between them. CDR3 coding DNA: TGTGCCATCAGTGAGGACGGAGGACAGCCCCAGCATTTT. This codes for CAISEDGGQPQHF.

The J gene is TRBJ2-2, the V gene TRBV28; D uncertain. Trimming pared 6 bases from V and 4 bases from J, leaving 9 bases between. Germline V gene sequence: CDR1 MDHEN, CDR2 SYDVKM. This CDR3 is 13 amino acids long. The CDR3 spells CASSVGPTGELFF. The CDR3 DNA reads TGTGCCAGCAGCGTAGGGCCCACCGGGGAGCTGTTTTTT.

V and J are TRBV4-1 and TRBJ2-1; the D is unclear. Germline-derived CDR1 and CDR2 are MGHRA and YSYEKL. V lost 1 base and J lost 12, with 7 bases in between. The CDR3 spans 11 residues. In nucleotides, the CDR3 is TGCGCCAGCAGCCAAGGAGTGGGGCAGTTCTTC. This codes for CASSQGVGQFF.

The chain is built from TRBV12-3 or TRBV12-4 and TRBJ2-1; 13 nucleotides align to TRBD2. V gave up 7 bases and J gave up 4 bases; unmatched junction bases: 4. This CDR3 region has 15 residues. CDR3 nucleotide sequence: TGTGCCAGCACCCGGACTAGCGGGAGTTACAATGAGCAGTTCTTC. It is translated as CASTRTSGSYNEQFF.

The table lists this clonotype with a few counts. The chain recombines TRBV4-2 with TRBJ2-1; 8 positions match TRBD2. The trim removed 3 bases at V and 8 bases at J, leaving 12 bases unmatched. This CDR3 is built from 16 residues. Looked up from germline, CDR1 is LGHNA and CDR2 is YNFKEQ. The CDR3 reads CASSQAGTSLGDEQFF. The CDR3 nucleotides read TGTGCCAGCAGCCAGGCCGGGACTAGTTTGGGAGATGAGCAGTTCTTC.

V is TRBV20-1 and J is TRBJ2-3; no clear D gene. The germline V gene has CDR1 DFQATT and CDR2 SNEGSKA (reference sequence). The CDR3 totals 13 residues. Trimming took 7 bases from V and 0 from J, leaving 11 bases between them. CDR3 in amino acids: CSGLFPSTDTQYF. The CDR3 DNA is TGCAGTGGACTTTTCCCTAGCACAGATACGCAGTATTTT.